Listed here are 15 T cell receptor beta chains from one sample, sequenced in a study of OX40 agonist ivuxolimab in advanced cancers. Generated by immunoSEQ multiplex PCR, the TCRdb table keeps only in-frame clones and is missing some. Counted here are 65,000 or so clones, 75% to 90% occurring once; the ten biggest clones make up roughly 2.1%. Sample: CD4+ or CD8+ T cells sorted from blood, taken in a trial of the OX40 agonist ivuxolimab. The receptors originated from an adult with an advanced solid tumor such as melanoma, head and neck, liver or kidney cancer.

Turning to this clone: One junction end does not reproduce the germline sequence, and a read error may be involved. This sequence joins TRBV19 and TRBJ1-6, with a tentative D call TRBD1 (5 bases). Germline V gene sequence: CDR1 LNHDA, CDR2 SQIVND (reference sequence). This CDR3 region has 14 residues. CDR3 coding DNA: TGTGCCAGTAACCCGGGACCGTATATTTCACCCCTCCACTTT. This gives the protein CASNPGPYISPLHF.

This clone was detected a few times. The chain links TRBV6-4 to TRBJ1-5; TRBD1 aligns across 7 bases. The CDR3 is made up of 17 amino acids. Germline V gene sequence: CDR1 MRHNA, CDR2 SNTAGT. V shed 6 bases and J 2 bases; nucleotides not matched to a gene: 13. The CDR3 coding sequence is TGTGCCAGCAGAGTACGACAGGGTGAAAAGGGCAATCAGCCCCAGCATTTT. This encodes CASRVRQGEKGNQPQHF.

The V call is TRBV5-4, the J call TRBJ2-7, with 8 bases fitting TRBD2. The CDR3 sequence is 14 residues long. Trimming took 4 bases from V and 5 from J; bases not matched to a gene: 8. CDR1 is SGHNT and CDR2 is YYREEE in the germline V gene (reference sequence). DNA of the CDR3: TGTGCCAGCAGCCGTGCCGGGGGGGTCCACGAGCAGTACTTC. Its protein product is CASSRAGGVHEQYF.

As to this clone: The same CDR3 is also encoded by other DNA sequences in this sample. This chain joins TRBV5-1 and TRBJ2-5; 9 bases align to TRBD1. Per the germline V gene, CDR1 is SGHRS and CDR2 is YFSETQ. Trimming cost V 4 bases and J 1 base; bases outside gene matches: 8. The CDR3 loop spans 16 amino acids. CDR3 residues: CASSTLPTGGQETQYF. The CDR3 DNA follows: TGCGCCAGCAGCACTTTACCGACAGGGGGCCAAGAGACCCAGTACTTC. The full variable domain, rest sourced from reference TRBV5-1 and TRBJ2-5, is KAGVTQTPRYLIKTRGQQVTLSCSPISGHRSVSWYQQTPGQGLQFLFEYFSETQRNKGNFPGRFSGRQFSNSRSEMNVSTLELGDSALYLCASSTLPTGGQETQYFGPGTRLLVL.

This clone was counted a single time. The J gene is TRBJ1-6, the V gene TRBV4-1, with 12 bases fitting TRBD1. The trim removed 4 bases at V and 9 bases at J, leaving 10 bases unmatched. Per germline, CDR1 MGHRA and CDR2 YSYEKL. CDR3 size: 17 residues. This CDR3 reads CASSLDRDRGLGSPLHF. CDR3 nucleotides: TGCGCCAGCAGCCTGGACCGGGACAGGGGGCTGGGTTCACCCCTCCACTTT.

The genes are TRBV4-3 and TRBJ1-5; weak D call: TRBD1 (6 bases). Trimming stripped 0 bases from V and 6 bases from J, with 21 bases between. The CDR3 runs to 18 residues. The germline CDR1 and CDR2 sequences are LGHNA and YSLEER. DNA of the CDR3: TGCGCCAGCAGCCAAGATTTGGGGGGCGGCGTTGGGGTTCAGCCCCAGCATTTT. This gives the protein CASSQDLGGGVGVQPQHF.

The chain recombines TRBV7-3 with TRBJ2-3, with TRBD1 as a possible D gene (5 bases). Trimming took 5 bases from V and 4 from J, leaving 10 bases between them. The CDR3 runs 13 residues. Germline CDR1 reads SGHTA; CDR2 reads FQGTGA. The CDR3 here is CASSGQVSDTQYF. In DNA form, the CDR3 reads TGTGCCAGCAGCGGACAAGTGTCAGATACGCAGTATTTT.

The chain combines TRBV6-1 with TRBJ1-2; TRBD1 is a possible D gene (6 bases). The CDR3 covers 13 residues. CDR1 and CDR2 from the germline V gene are MNHNS and SASEGT. Trimming cost V 8 bases and J 2 bases, with 12 bases left between them. The CDR3 is CASSRDINYGYTF. The CDR3, as DNA: TGTGCCAGCTCGCGGGACATAAACTATGGCTACACCTTC.

The DNA of the CDR3 is TGTGCCAGCAGCTTGTCGGGCCCGGCAGGAGATACGCAGTATTTT. It codes for CASSLSGPAGDTQYF. The chain recombines TRBV7-9 with TRBJ2-3; no reliable D call. Trimming took 3 bases from V and 5 from J, leaving 15 bases between them. Per the germline V gene, CDR1 is SEHNR and CDR2 is FQNEAQ (reference sequence). The length of the CDR3 is 15 residues.

This chain joins TRBV2 and TRBJ1-5; 7 bases fit TRBD1. V lost 4 bases and J lost 4; bases outside the gene matches: 1. Germline V gene data show CDR1 as SNHLY and CDR2 as FYNNEI. The CDR3 loop spans 13 amino acids. The CDR3 DNA reads TGTGCCAGCAGTGTACAGGGGAATCAGCCCCAGCATTTT. Translated, it gives CASSVQGNQPQHF.

CDR3 DNA sequence: TGTGCCAGCAGCTTAGTTGCAGGGAGCGCTGAAGCTTTCTTT. Its protein product is CASSLVAGSAEAFF. The chain has TRBV11-1 and TRBJ1-1, with D perhaps TRBD1 (5 bases). This CDR3 has 14 residues. Looked up from germline, CDR1 is SGHAT and CDR2 is FQDESV (reference sequence). Trimming took off 1 base at V and 6 bases at J, with 12 bases between the two ends.

Only a few counts were recorded for this clone. The rearrangement joins TRBV30 to TRBJ2-7, with D possibly matching TRBD1 (6 bases). The V and J ends lost 3 bases and 9 bases respectively, with 15 bases between them. The CDR3 has 12 amino acids. Germline CDR1 reads GTSNPN; CDR2 reads SVGIG (reference sequence). In nucleotides, the CDR3 is TGTGCCTGGAGCTGGGCAGGGGATGTGCAGTACTTC. Translating it yields CAWSWAGDVQYF. Using reference TRBV30 and TRBJ2-7 for the parts outside the CDR3, the full variable domain is SQTIHQWPATLVQPVGSPLSLECTVEGTSNPNLYWYRQAAGRGLQLLFYSVGIGQISSEVPQNLSASRPQDRQFILSSKKLLLSDSGFYLCAWSWAGDVQYFGPGTRLTVT.

V usage is TRBV5-4 and J usage is TRBJ2-7; D tentatively fits TRBD1 or TRBD2 (5 bases each). Germline loops: CDR1 SGHNT, CDR2 YYREEE (reference sequence). Trimming took 5 bases from V and 4 from J, leaving 13 bases between them. The CDR3 length is 13 residues. The CDR3 DNA is TGTGCCAGCAGTCCGGGACCCTCATACGAGCAGTACTTC. This gives the protein CASSPGPSYEQYF.

This clone was seen once. The chain recombines TRBV12-5 with TRBJ2-3, with 13 bases matching TRBD2. CDR1 is LGHNT, CDR2 FRNRAP, per germline. CDR3 length: 17 residues. With 0 bases clipped from V and 4 bases from J, the junction kept 4 bases outside the gene matches. The CDR3 spells CASGLVRTSGSSDTQYF. CDR3 sequence (DNA): TGTGCTAGTGGTTTGGTTCGGACTAGCGGGAGCTCAGATACGCAGTATTTT.

The rearrangement joins TRBV15 to TRBJ2-5; D ambiguous. In germline, CDR1 is LNHNV, CDR2 YYDKDF (reference sequence). The CDR3 length is 17 residues. Trimming pared 1 base from V and 1 base from J, leaving 16 bases between. The CDR3 spells CATSRGLSSWPQETQYF. In nucleotides, the CDR3 is TGTGCCACCAGCAGAGGTTTGAGTTCTTGGCCCCAAGAGACCCAGTACTTC.